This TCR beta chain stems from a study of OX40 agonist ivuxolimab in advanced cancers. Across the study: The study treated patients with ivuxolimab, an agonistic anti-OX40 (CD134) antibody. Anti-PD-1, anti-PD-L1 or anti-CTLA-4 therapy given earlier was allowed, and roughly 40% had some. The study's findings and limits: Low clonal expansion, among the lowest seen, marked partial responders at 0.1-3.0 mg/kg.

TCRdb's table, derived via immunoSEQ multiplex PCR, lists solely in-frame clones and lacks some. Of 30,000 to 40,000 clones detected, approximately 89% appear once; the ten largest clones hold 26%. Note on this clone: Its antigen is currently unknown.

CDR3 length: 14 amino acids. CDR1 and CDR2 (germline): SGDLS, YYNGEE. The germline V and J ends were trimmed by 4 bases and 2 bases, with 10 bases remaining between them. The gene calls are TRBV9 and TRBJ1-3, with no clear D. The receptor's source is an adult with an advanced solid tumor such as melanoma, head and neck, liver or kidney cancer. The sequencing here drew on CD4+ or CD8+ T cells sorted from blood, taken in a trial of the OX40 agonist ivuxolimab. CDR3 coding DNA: TGTGCCAGCAGCCCCCAGCGCCCTGGAAACACCATATATTTT. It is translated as CASSPQRPGNTIYF.